The 29 T cell receptor beta chains listed next were all sequenced from one sample in a study of T cells in Graves' hyperthyroidism and ophthalmopathy. Using RNA transcripts as the source, TCR beta CDR3 regions were amplified. The HTBI primer set served for first-round RT-PCR of the TCR CDR3. MiXCR, run by TCRdb on the multiplex PCR reads, gives a single entry per CDR3 protein. The table has a few hundred thousand distinct CDR3 sequences, more than 12% seen once. The specimen sequenced was blood. These receptors were obtained from a woman aged 30 to 39 with Graves' ophthalmopathy.

This clonotype was seen many times. V is TRBV30 and J is TRBJ1-5, with D perhaps TRBD1 (6 bases). Trimming took 4 bases from V and 0 from J, leaving 13 bases between them. The CDR3 totals 15 residues. Germline V gives CDR1 GTSNPN, CDR2 SVGIG (reference sequence). CDR3 coding DNA: TGTGCCTGGAATCTCGGACAGCGTAGCAATCAGCCCCAGCATTTT. Its translation is CAWNLGQRSNQPQHF.

This clonotype was recorded at least ten times. The chain employs TRBV7-9 and TRBJ2-3; D assignment may be TRBD1 or TRBD2 (5 bases each). This CDR3 spans 13 amino acids. CDR1 and CDR2 from the germline V gene are SEHNR and FQNEAQ (reference sequence). V was shortened by 4 bases and J by 6 bases, with 11 bases between the two germline ends. CDR3 bases: TGTGCCAGCAGCTCCGGGACCGGGGATACGCAGTATTTT. Translation: CASSSGTGDTQYF.

This clonotype was observed at least ten times. The V gene is TRBV19, the J gene TRBJ1-5; D might be TRBD1 (6 bases). Germline values: CDR1 LNHDA, CDR2 SQIVND (reference sequence). The CDR3 loop spans 16 amino acids. V was shortened by 6 bases and J by 3 bases, with 18 bases between the two germline ends. CDR3 residues: CASRSGGPAPNQPQHF. DNA for the CDR3: TGTGCCAGTAGATCTGGGGGCCCGGCCCCCAATCAGCCCCAGCATTTT.

The sample holds many counts of this clonotype. The chain combines TRBV11-2 with TRBJ2-3; D ambiguous. CDR1 is SGHAT and CDR2 is FQNNGV in the germline V gene. CDR3 length: 14 amino acids. Trimming stripped 1 base from V and 3 bases from J, with 8 bases between. In DNA form, the CDR3 reads TGTGCCAGCAGCTTAGGGGCGATGACAGATACGCAGTATTTT. It translates to CASSLGAMTDTQYF.

At least ten counts were recorded for this clonotype. The rearrangement links TRBV29-1 to TRBJ1-2; D gene ambiguous. The germline V and J ends were trimmed by 4 bases and 4 bases, with 10 bases remaining between them. Germline CDR1 is SQVTM and CDR2 is ANQGSEA. CDR3 size: 12 residues. This CDR3 reads CSVAPAGYGYTF. The CDR3 coding sequence is TGCAGCGTTGCCCCCGCGGGCTATGGCTACACCTTC.

This clonotype was detected ten times or more. The chain employs TRBV11-1 and TRBJ2-7; 7 bases fit TRBD2. This CDR3 is 18 amino acids long. CDR1 is SGHAT and CDR2 is FQDESV in the germline V gene (reference sequence). J lost 2 bases, V lost 1 base, and 14 bases had no gene match. The chain's CDR3 is CASSLERRETSGTYEQYF. CDR3 bases: TGTGCCAGCAGCTTAGAGAGGCGGGAGACTTCAGGTACCTACGAGCAGTACTTC.

V usage is TRBV2 and J usage is TRBJ2-5; 10 positions match TRBD1. This CDR3 has 14 amino acids. V was pared by 4 bases and J by 3 bases, with 2 bases of the junction left unmatched. Germline values: CDR1 SNHLY, CDR2 FYNNEI. CDR3 amino acids: CASSGGTGEETQYF. CDR3 coding DNA: TGTGCCAGCAGTGGCGGGACAGGGGAAGAGACCCAGTACTTC. The entire variable domain, with the rest obtained from reference TRBV2 and TRBJ2-5, is as follows: EPEVTQTPSHQVTQMGQEVILRCVPISNHLYFYWYRQILGQKVEFLVSFYNNEISEKSEIFDDQFSVERPDGSNFTLKIRSTKLEDSAMYFCASSGGTGEETQYFGPGTRLLVL.

In this sample, this clonotype turned up many times. The V gene is TRBV18, the J gene TRBJ1-1; D perhaps matches TRBD1 (5 bases). Germline CDR1 is KGHSH and CDR2 is LQKENI. The V end lost 2 bases, the J end lost 4 bases, and 14 bases lay between the germline ends. CDR3 length: 15 residues. The CDR3 coding sequence is TGTGCCAGCTCACCAAACTCGCAGGGAGGCACTGAAGCTTTCTTT. This translates into CASSPNSQGGTEAFF.

Many counts were recorded for this clonotype. V gene TRBV3-1 combines with J gene TRBJ2-5; D remains ambiguous. V lost 2 bases, J lost 2 bases, and 9 bases lay in between. Germline CDR1 and CDR2: LGHDT and YNNKEL (reference sequence). This CDR3 spans 14 amino acids. The CDR3 bases are TGTGCCAGCAGCCAACGCAAGAGACAAGAGACCCAGTACTTC. This encodes CASSQRKRQETQYF.

This clonotype was observed at least ten times. The rearrangement joins TRBV5-6 to TRBJ2-1; the D gene could be TRBD1 or TRBD2 (6 bases each). Germline lookup yields CDR1 SGHDT and CDR2 YYEEEE. Deletions cut 2 bases from V and 5 bases from J, with 23 bases between. CDR3 length: 18 amino acids. CDR3 in amino acids: CASSFVRRKRGADNEQFF. In DNA, the CDR3 is TGTGCCAGCAGCTTTGTTAGACGGAAGAGGGGGGCTGACAATGAGCAGTTCTTC.

The table lists this clonotype with a few counts. The chain's CDR3 is CSAGEGQSNTEAFF. The CDR3 nucleotides are TGCAGTGCTGGGGAGGGACAGTCGAACACTGAAGCTTTCTTT. This rearrangement joins TRBV20-1 to TRBJ1-1; 7 bases fit TRBD1. The CDR3 covers 14 residues. Per the germline V gene, CDR1 is DFQATT and CDR2 is SNEGSKA (reference sequence). Trimming removed 5 bases from V and 1 base from J; junction bases left unmatched: 7.

The chain uses TRBV19 and TRBJ2-5; 9 bases are a match to TRBD2. The CDR3 has 16 amino acids. Trimming removed 9 bases from V and 5 bases from J; junction bases left unmatched: 16. Germline CDR1 and CDR2: LNHDA and SQIVND (reference sequence). This CDR3 reads CASASQGLAGSETQYF. The CDR3 DNA sequence: TGTGCCAGCGCCTCGCAAGGGCTAGCGGGGTCCGAGACCCAGTACTTC.

This clonotype was recorded at least ten times. The chain combines TRBV5-5 with TRBJ2-5; 11 bases are shared with TRBD1. The CDR3 spans 15 residues. Germline assignment: CDR1 SGHKS and CDR2 YYEKEE (reference sequence). V gave up 2 bases and J gave up 5 bases; unmatched junction bases: 5. This CDR3 reads CASSFRTGGVETQYF. The CDR3 region has the DNA TGTGCCAGCAGCTTCCGGACAGGGGGCGTGGAGACCCAGTACTTC.

The rearrangement links TRBV28 to TRBJ2-3, with TRBD2 matching over 8 bases. J was trimmed by 2 bases and V by 2 bases; bases with no gene match: 9. This CDR3 is built from 17 residues. Germline V gene sequence: CDR1 MDHEN, CDR2 SYDVKM. The CDR3 protein is CASSLHTAGGDTDTQYF. DNA of the CDR3: TGTGCCAGCAGTTTACATACCGCGGGGGGAGACACAGATACGCAGTATTTT.

This clonotype was seen repeatedly, ten times or more. The gene calls are TRBV7-3 and TRBJ2-3; D tentatively fits TRBD1 or TRBD2 (5 bases each). The CDR3 loop spans 17 amino acids. Deletions cut 6 bases from V and 4 bases from J, with 23 bases between. In germline, CDR1 is SGHTA, CDR2 FQGTGA. The CDR3 reads CASSTTGAPGGADTQYF. The CDR3 DNA reads as TGTGCCAGCAGTACAACCGGGGCCCCGGGTGGCGCAGATACGCAGTATTTT.

This clonotype has at least ten counts. The chain uses TRBV7-9 and TRBJ2-7; D unresolved. The CDR3 has 13 amino acids. With 4 bases removed from V and 5 bases from J, the gap between germline ends came to 12 bases. The germline gives CDR1 SEHNR, CDR2 FQNEAQ (reference sequence). The CDR3 region is CASSSPLTHEQYF. The CDR3, as DNA: TGTGCCAGCAGCTCCCCTCTTACCCACGAGCAGTACTTC.

The chain employs TRBV6-1 and TRBJ2-6, with D possibly being TRBD2 (5 bases). Trimming took off 5 bases at V and 0 bases at J, with 14 bases between the two ends. CDR3 length: 17 amino acids. Germline CDR1 MNHNS, CDR2 SASEGT. CDR3 protein: CASSKEDPRSGANVLTF. The CDR3 nucleotides read TGTGCCAGCAGTAAGGAGGACCCACGCTCTGGGGCCAACGTCCTGACTTTC.

Ten or more counts support this clonotype. The chain carries TRBV25-1 and TRBJ1-2, with D possibly matching TRBD1 (5 bases). The CDR3 loop spans 15 amino acids. Germline CDR1 is MGHDK and CDR2 is SYGVNS. The ends were cut back, 1 base at V and 4 bases at J, with 13 bases in the middle. The CDR3 is CASSEWEAGLYGYTF. CDR3 sequence (DNA): TGTGCCAGCAGTGAATGGGAGGCAGGGCTCTATGGCTACACCTTC.

The CDR3 sequence is CASSAGTSGGRTGELFF. The DNA for the CDR3 is TGTGCCAGCAGCGCCGGGACTAGCGGGGGTCGCACCGGGGAGCTGTTTTTT. V gene TRBV7-6 combines with J gene TRBJ2-2; 14 bases map to TRBD2. The CDR3 is 17 residues long. Unmatched junction bases numbered 6, after V lost 5 bases and J lost 4 bases. CDR1 and CDR2 from the germline V gene are SGHVS and FNYEAQ.

This clonotype was counted at least ten times. The germline gene is not matched at one end of the junction; a read error may be the cause. J is TRBJ2-2 and V is TRBV20-1, with 8 positions matching TRBD2. CDR1 DFQATT and CDR2 SNEGSKA come from the germline V gene (reference sequence). The CDR3 totals 12 residues. The CDR3 loop is CSARDWSGGLFF. The CDR3 coding sequence is TGCAGTGCTAGAGATTGGAGCGGGGGGCTGTTTTTT.

This clonotype was counted at least ten times. This chain joins TRBV2 and TRBJ2-3; possibly TRBD1 for D (6 bases). The CDR3 covers 15 residues. V lost 1 base, J lost 7 bases, and 15 bases lay in between. Germline assignment: CDR1 SNHLY and CDR2 FYNNEI. The CDR3 region has the DNA TGTGCCAGCAGTGAAGACGGTGGGGGCCCAAATACGCAGTATTTT. Protein sequence: CASSEDGGGPNTQYF. Full variable domain (remainder filled in from reference TRBV2 and TRBJ2-3): EPEVTQTPSHQVTQMGQEVILRCVPISNHLYFYWYRQILGQKVEFLVSFYNNEISEKSEIFDDQFSVERPDGSNFTLKIRSTKLEDSAMYFCASSEDGGGPNTQYFGPGTRLTVL.

In its sample, this clonotype was seen a few times. V and J are TRBV19 and TRBJ2-3; D not certain. Germline loops: CDR1 LNHDA, CDR2 SQIVND (reference sequence). CDR3 length: 15 amino acids. Deletions cut 5 bases from V and 2 bases from J, with 14 bases between. The CDR3 region has the DNA TGTGCCAGTAGTCTCAACAGAGGATACACAGATACGCAGTATTTT. This sequence encodes CASSLNRGYTDTQYF.

This clonotype was detected ten times or more. The rearrangement uses TRBV20-1 and TRBJ2-3, with 11 bases that match TRBD2. J gave up 5 bases and V 6 bases, and 16 bases lay outside the gene matches. Germline V gene sequence: CDR1 DFQATT, CDR2 SNEGSKA (reference sequence). This CDR3 has 17 residues. CDR3 protein: CSAPSLPLAGGLDTQYF. CDR3 coding DNA: TGCAGTGCCCCTTCCCTCCCGCTAGCGGGGGGTTTAGATACGCAGTATTTT.

The chain recombines TRBV6-1 with TRBJ2-1, with D hard to call. Germline V lookup: CDR1 MNHNS, CDR2 SASEGT. V lost 1 base to trimming and J lost 7 bases, with 8 bases between them. The CDR3 loop spans 13 amino acids. The CDR3 sequence: CASSEGTWNEQFF. The CDR3 DNA is TGTGCCAGCAGTGAAGGGACCTGGAATGAGCAGTTCTTC.

This clonotype was found many times. V is TRBV3-1 and J is TRBJ2-5; D is undetermined. The CDR3 contains 14 residues. The germline CDR1 and CDR2 sequences are LGHDT and YNNKEL (reference sequence). The V end lost 1 base, the J end lost 3 bases, and 9 bases lay between the germline ends. The CDR3 here is CASSQVVAKETQYF. The CDR3 nucleotides are TGTGCCAGCAGCCAAGTGGTAGCCAAAGAGACCCAGTACTTC.

This clonotype was recorded many times. This chain links TRBV6-5 with TRBJ1-5; TRBD1 might be the D (6 bases). This CDR3 contains 15 residues. CDR1 and CDR2 from the germline V gene are MNHEY and SVGAGI. V lost 0 bases and J 7 bases, leaving 13 bases between the germline ends. The CDR3 region has the DNA TGTGCCAGCAGTTACTCGGCAGGGGCTGAACAGCCCCAGCATTTT. Translating gives CASSYSAGAEQPQHF.

The table lists this clonotype with many counts. The rearrangement uses TRBV24-1 and TRBJ2-1; 8 nucleotides align to TRBD1. V shed 2 bases and J 2 bases; nucleotides not matched to a gene: 4. The germline V gene has CDR1 KGHDR and CDR2 SFDVKD. The CDR3 is made up of 16 amino acids. CDR3 loop: CATSDWAGGPYNEQFF. CDR3 DNA: TGTGCCACCAGTGATTGGGCAGGGGGCCCCTACAATGAGCAGTTCTTC.

The chain recombines TRBV5-1 with TRBJ2-7; 13 nucleotides line up with TRBD2. This CDR3 is 15 amino acids long. The V and J ends lost 5 bases and 2 bases, in that order; junction bases with no gene match: 4. Germline V lookup: CDR1 SGHRS, CDR2 YFSETQ. The CDR3: CASSHGLAGAYEQYF. The CDR3 coding sequence is TGCGCCAGCAGTCACGGACTAGCGGGAGCCTACGAGCAGTACTTC.

This clonotype occurred many times. This sequence joins TRBV28 and TRBJ2-7, with D maybe TRBD1 (6 bases). With 6 bases removed from V and 2 bases from J, the gap between germline ends came to 17 bases. This CDR3 has 15 residues. The germline V gene encodes CDR1 MDHEN and CDR2 SYDVKM. CDR3 bases: TGTGCCAGCAGCCCCGGGACACAAGACCCCTACGAGCAGTACTTC. Protein: CASSPGTQDPYEQYF.